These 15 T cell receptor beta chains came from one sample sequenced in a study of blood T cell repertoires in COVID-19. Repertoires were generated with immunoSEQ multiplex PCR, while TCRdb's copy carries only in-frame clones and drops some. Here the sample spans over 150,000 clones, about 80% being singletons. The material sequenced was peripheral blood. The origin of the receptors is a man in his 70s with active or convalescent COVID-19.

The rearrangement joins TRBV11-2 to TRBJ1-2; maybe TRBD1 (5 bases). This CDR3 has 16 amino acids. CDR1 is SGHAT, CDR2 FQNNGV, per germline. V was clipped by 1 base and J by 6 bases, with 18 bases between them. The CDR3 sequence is CASSLARQSPVDGYTF. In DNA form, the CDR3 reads TGTGCCAGCAGCTTAGCACGACAGAGCCCGGTTGATGGCTACACCTTC.

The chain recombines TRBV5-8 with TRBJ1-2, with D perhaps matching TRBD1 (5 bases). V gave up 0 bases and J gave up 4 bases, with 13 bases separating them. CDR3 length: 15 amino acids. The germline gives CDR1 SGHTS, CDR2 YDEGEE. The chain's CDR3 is CASSLGGTQPYGYTF. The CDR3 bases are TGTGCCAGCAGCTTGGGGGGCACCCAGCCCTATGGCTACACCTTC. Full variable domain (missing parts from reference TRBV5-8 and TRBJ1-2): EAGVTQSPTHLIKTRGQQATLRCSPISGHTSVYWYQQALGLGLQFLLWYDEGEERNRGNFPPRFSGRQFPNYSSELNVNALELEDSALYLCASSLGGTQPYGYTFGSGTRLTVV.

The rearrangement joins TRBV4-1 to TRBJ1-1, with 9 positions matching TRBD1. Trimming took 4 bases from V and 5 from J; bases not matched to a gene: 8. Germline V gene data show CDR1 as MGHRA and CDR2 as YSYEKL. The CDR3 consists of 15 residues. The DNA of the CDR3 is TGCGCCAGCAGCCCTGGACAGGGGAGGAGGACTGAAGCTTTCTTT. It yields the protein CASSPGQGRRTEAFF.

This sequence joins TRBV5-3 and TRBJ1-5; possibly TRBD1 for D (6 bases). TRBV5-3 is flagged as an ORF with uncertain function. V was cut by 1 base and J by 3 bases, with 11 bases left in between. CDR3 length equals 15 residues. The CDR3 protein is CARSLPDRVNQPQHF. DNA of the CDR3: TGTGCCAGAAGCTTGCCGGACAGAGTCAATCAGCCCCAGCATTTT.

CDR3 sequence: CASRTGTGGVNTEAFF. The CDR3 DNA is TGTGCCAGTAGAACCGGGACAGGGGGGGTGAACACTGAAGCTTTCTTT. This chain joins TRBV19 and TRBJ1-1, with 11 bases aligning to TRBD1. V was clipped by 6 bases and J by 0 bases; unmatched bases: 6. This CDR3 comprises 16 residues. Germline V gene data show CDR1 as LNHDA and CDR2 as SQIVND (reference sequence).

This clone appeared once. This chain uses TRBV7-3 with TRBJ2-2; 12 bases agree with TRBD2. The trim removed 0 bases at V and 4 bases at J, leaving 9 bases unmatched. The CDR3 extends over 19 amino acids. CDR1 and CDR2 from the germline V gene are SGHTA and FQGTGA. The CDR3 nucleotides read TGTGCCAGCAGCTTAACTGCTAGCGGGAGGGCCTCGGTCACCGGGGAGCTGTTTTTT. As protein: CASSLTASGRASVTGELFF.

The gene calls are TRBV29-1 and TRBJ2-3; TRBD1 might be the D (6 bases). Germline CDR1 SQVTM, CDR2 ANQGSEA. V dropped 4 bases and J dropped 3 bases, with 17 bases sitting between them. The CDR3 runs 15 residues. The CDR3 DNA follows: TGCAGCGTTGCCGGGACATCCACTGGAACAGATACGCAGTATTTT. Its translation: CSVAGTSTGTDTQYF.

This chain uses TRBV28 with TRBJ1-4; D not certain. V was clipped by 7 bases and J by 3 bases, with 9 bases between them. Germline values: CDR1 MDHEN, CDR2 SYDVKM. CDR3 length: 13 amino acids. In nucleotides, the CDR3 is TGTGCCAGCAAGGAACAGCCTAATGAAAAACTGTTTTTT. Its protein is CASKEQPNEKLFF.

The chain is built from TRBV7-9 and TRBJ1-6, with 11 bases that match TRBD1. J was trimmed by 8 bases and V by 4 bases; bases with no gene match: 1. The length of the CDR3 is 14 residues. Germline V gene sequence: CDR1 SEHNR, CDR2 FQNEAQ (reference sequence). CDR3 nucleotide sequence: TGTGCCAGCAGCTCGGGACAGGGGGATTCACCCCTCCACTTT. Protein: CASSSGQGDSPLHF.

The DNA of the CDR3 is TGTGCCAGCAGCTTAGCGGTCGACTGGGGAAACACCATATATTTT. Encoded protein: CASSLAVDWGNTIYF. The rearrangement joins TRBV7-2 to TRBJ1-3; D remains unclear. CDR1 SGHTA and CDR2 FQGNSA come from the germline V gene. Trimming pared 0 bases from V and 4 bases from J, leaving 10 bases between. CDR3 size: 15 residues.

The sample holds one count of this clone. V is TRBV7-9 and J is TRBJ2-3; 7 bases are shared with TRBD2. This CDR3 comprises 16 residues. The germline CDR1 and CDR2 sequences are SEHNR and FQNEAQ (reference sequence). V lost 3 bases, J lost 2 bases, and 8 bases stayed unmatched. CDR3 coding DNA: TGTGCCAGCAGCTTTAGCAATAGCGGGCACACAGATACGCAGTATTTT. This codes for CASSFSNSGHTDTQYF.

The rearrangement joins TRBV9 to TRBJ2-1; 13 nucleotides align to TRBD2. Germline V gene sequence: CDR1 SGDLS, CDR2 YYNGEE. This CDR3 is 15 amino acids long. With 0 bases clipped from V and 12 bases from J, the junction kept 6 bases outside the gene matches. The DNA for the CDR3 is TGTGCCAGCAGCGTAGGCGGACTAGCGGGAGTCGGGCAGTTCTTC. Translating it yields CASSVGGLAGVGQFF.

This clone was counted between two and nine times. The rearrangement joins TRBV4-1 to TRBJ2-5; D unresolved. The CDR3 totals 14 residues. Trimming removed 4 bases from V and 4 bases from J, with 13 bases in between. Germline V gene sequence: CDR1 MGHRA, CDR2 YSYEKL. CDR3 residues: CASSPTRAAETQYF. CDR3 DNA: TGCGCCAGCAGCCCAACACGCGCGGCAGAGACCCAGTACTTC.

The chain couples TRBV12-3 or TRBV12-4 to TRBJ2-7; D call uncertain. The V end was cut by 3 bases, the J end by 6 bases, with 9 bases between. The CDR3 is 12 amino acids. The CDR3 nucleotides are TGTGCCAGCAGTTTCCCCTCTCGCGAGCAGTACTTC. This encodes CASSFPSREQYF.

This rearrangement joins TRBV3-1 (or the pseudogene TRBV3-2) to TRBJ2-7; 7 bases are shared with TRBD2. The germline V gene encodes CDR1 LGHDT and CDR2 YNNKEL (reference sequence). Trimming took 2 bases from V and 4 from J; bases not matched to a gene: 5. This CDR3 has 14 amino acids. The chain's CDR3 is CASSQPGGYYEQYF. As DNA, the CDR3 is TGTGCCAGCAGCCAACCGGGGGGATATTACGAGCAGTACTTC.